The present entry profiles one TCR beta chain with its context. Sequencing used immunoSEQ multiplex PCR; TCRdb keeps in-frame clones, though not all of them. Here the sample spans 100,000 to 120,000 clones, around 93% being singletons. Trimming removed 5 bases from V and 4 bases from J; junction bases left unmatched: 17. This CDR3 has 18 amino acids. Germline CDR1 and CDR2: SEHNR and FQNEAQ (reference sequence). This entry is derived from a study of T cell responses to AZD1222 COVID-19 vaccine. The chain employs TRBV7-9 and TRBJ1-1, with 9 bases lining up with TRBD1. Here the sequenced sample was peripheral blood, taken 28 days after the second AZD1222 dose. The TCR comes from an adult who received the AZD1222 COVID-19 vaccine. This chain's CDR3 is CASSPKLGQGKGGTEAFF. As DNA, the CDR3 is TGTGCCAGCAGCCCAAAGTTGGGACAGGGAAAAGGGGGCACTGAAGCTTTCTTT.